This T cell receptor (beta chain) was observed in a study of OX40 agonist ivuxolimab in advanced cancers. Study context: Two cutaneous melanoma patients and one hepatocellular carcinoma patient, three in all, had partial responses.

Trimming took 1 base from V and 0 from J, leaving 8 bases between them. In germline, CDR1 is SGHRS, CDR2 YFSETQ. The CDR3 extends over 16 amino acids. Measured with immunoSEQ multiplex PCR; TCRdb has only the in-frame clones, and not every one. The sample shows about 36,000 clones, 88% of them seen only once. Blood specimens came from baseline, cycle 4 day 1, and cycle 7 day 1. The receptor's source is an adult with an advanced solid tumor such as melanoma, head and neck, liver or kidney cancer. J is TRBJ2-6 and V is TRBV5-1; unclear D gene. The starting material was CD4+ or CD8+ T cells sorted from blood, obtained in a trial of the OX40 agonist ivuxolimab. The CDR3 is CASSLIGGSGANVLTF. Written as DNA, the CDR3 is TGCGCCAGCAGCTTGATAGGCGGCTCTGGGGCCAACGTCCTGACTTTC.